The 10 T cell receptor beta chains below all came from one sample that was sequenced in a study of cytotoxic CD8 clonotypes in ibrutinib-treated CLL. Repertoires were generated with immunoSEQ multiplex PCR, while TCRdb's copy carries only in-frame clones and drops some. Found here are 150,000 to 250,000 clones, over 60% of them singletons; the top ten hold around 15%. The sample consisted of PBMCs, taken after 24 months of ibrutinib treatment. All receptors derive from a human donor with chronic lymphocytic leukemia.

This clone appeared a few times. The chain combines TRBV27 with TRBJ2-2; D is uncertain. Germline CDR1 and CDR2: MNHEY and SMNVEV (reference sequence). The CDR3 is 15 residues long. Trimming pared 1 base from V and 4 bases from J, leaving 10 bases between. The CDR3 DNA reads TGTGCCAGCAGTTTATTCCTGGCTGCCACCGGGGAGCTGTTTTTT. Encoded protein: CASSLFLAATGELFF.

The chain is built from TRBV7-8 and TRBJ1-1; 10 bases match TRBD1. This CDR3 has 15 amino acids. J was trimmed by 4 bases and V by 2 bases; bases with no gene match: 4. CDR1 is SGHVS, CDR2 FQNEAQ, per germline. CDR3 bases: TGTGCCAGCAGCTTATACGGGACAGGGGCCACTGAAGCTTTCTTT. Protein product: CASSLYGTGATEAFF.

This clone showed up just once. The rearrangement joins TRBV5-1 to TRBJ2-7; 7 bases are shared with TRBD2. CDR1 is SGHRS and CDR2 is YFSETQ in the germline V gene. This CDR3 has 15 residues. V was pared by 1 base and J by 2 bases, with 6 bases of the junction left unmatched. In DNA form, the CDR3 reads TGCGCCAGCAGCTTGACGGCGGGAGAAACCTACGAGCAGTACTTC. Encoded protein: CASSLTAGETYEQYF.

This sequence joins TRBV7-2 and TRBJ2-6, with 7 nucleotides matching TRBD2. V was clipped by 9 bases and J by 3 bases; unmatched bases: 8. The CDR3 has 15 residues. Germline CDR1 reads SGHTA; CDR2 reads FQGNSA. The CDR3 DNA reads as TGTGCCAGTAAAGCGGGACTTGGTGGGGCCAACGTCCTGACTTTC. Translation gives CASKAGLGGANVLTF. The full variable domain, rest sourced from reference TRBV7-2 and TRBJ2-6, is GAGVSQSPSNKVTEKGKDVELRCDPISGHTALYWYRQSLGQGLEFLIYFQGNSAPDKSGLPSDRFSAERTGGSVSTLTIQRTQQEDSAVYLCASKAGLGGANVLTFGAGSRLTVL.

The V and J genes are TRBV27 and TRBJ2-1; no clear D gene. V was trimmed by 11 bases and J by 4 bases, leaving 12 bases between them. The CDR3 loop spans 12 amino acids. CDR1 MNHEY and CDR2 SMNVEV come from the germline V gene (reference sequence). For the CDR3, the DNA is TGTGCCCTCCGAGATAAGTACAATGAGCAGTTCTTC. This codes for CALRDKYNEQFF.

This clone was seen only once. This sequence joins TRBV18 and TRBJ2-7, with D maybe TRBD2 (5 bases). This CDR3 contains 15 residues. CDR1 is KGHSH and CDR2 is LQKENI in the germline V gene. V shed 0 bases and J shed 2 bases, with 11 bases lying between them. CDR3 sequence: CASSPPAENPYEQYF. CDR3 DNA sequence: TGTGCCAGCTCACCACCAGCGGAGAATCCCTACGAGCAGTACTTC.

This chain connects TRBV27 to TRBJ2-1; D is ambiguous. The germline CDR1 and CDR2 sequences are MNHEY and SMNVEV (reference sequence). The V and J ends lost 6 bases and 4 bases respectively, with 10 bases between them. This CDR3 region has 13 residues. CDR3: CASRGHIYNEQFF. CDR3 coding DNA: TGTGCCAGCAGGGGCCATATTTACAATGAGCAGTTCTTC.

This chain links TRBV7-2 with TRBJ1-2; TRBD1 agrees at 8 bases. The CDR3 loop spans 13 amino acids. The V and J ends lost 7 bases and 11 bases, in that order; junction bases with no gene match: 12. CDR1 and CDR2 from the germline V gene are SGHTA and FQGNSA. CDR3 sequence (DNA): TGTGCCAGCACCCTAGACAGGGGAACGCGGTACACCTTC. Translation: CASTLDRGTRYTF.

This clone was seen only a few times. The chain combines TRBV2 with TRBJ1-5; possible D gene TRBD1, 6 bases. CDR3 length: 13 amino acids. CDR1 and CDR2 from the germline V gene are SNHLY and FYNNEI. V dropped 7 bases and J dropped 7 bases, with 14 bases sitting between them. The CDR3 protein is CASTSGGGQPQHF. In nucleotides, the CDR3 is TGTGCCAGCACTTCTGGGGGGGGCCAGCCCCAGCATTTT.

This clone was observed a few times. CDR3 residues: CASSLYWGGGEQFF. In nucleotides, the CDR3 is TGTGCCAGCAGTTTATACTGGGGGGGAGGTGAGCAGTTCTTC. The chain is built from TRBV27 and TRBJ2-1; 7 nucleotides align to TRBD2. V trimming: 1 base; J trimming: 9 bases; junction bases outside the gene matches: 6. The V gene's germline CDR1 is MNHEY and CDR2 SMNVEV (reference sequence). This CDR3 is 14 amino acids long.